Below are 12 T cell receptor beta chains sequenced from a single sample in a study of sequential checkpoint blockade in melanoma. Clones were read by immunoSEQ multiplex PCR, and TCRdb kept only the in-frame ones, dropping some. The table lists about 37,000 clones, almost 85% of them singletons, with less than 6% in the top ten. Sample treatment: randomized to nivolumab then ipilimumab (arm A) or the reverse (arm B). Specimen: CD8+ T cells sorted from blood (inferred from file names), collected from a patient given nivolumab and ipilimumab in sequence. These receptor sequences come from a human donor with melanoma.

V usage is TRBV13 and J usage is TRBJ2-7, with D possibly matching TRBD1 (6 bases). The V end lost 0 bases, the J end lost 9 bases, and 15 bases lay between the germline ends. The CDR3 totals 14 residues. Looked up from germline, CDR1 is PRHDT and CDR2 is FYEKMQ (reference sequence). The CDR3, as DNA: TGTGCCAGCAGCTTAGGGCAGGGGCCGGCTGGGCAGTACTTC. This translates into CASSLGQGPAGQYF.

The rearrangement uses TRBV27 and TRBJ2-1; the match to TRBD2 covers 14 bases. Trimming removed 3 bases from V and 6 bases from J; junction bases left unmatched: 7. CDR1 is MNHEY, CDR2 SMNVEV, per germline (reference sequence). CDR3 length equals 17 residues. CDR3 sequence reads: CASSLGTSGSGGNEQFF. The CDR3 nucleotides are TGTGCCAGCAGTTTGGGGACTAGCGGGAGTGGTGGCAATGAGCAGTTCTTC.

The J gene is TRBJ2-2, the V gene TRBV30, with 10 nucleotides matching TRBD2. Germline CDR1 and CDR2: GTSNPN and SVGIG (reference sequence). The CDR3 is made up of 15 amino acids. V gave up 3 bases and J gave up 5 bases; unmatched junction bases: 6. CDR3 loop: CAWRLAGVETGELFF. The CDR3 region has the DNA TGTGCCTGGAGGCTAGCGGGGGTTGAAACCGGGGAGCTGTTTTTT.

A single count supports this clone. This sequence joins TRBV25-1 and TRBJ2-7, with 7 bases fitting TRBD1. The junction had 5 bases not matched to a gene; V was cut back by 5 bases and J by 1 base. The CDR3 runs 14 residues. The germline gives CDR1 MGHDK, CDR2 SYGVNS. Here the CDR3 reads CASSLAGGSYEQYF. The CDR3 bases are TGTGCCAGCAGTCTAGCAGGGGGTTCCTACGAGCAGTACTTC.

The chain couples TRBV7-9 to TRBJ1-2; maybe TRBD1 (5 bases). CDR1 is SEHNR, CDR2 FQNEAQ, per germline (reference sequence). Trimming took 2 bases from V and 9 from J, leaving 16 bases between them. CDR3 length equals 14 residues. CDR3 protein: CASSLNRQGHSYTF. The CDR3 DNA reads TGTGCCAGCAGCTTAAACCGCCAGGGTCACAGCTACACCTTC.

This clone was recorded a few times. The chain has TRBV7-9 and TRBJ1-5; 11 bases match TRBD1. Trimming took 3 bases from V and 6 from J; bases not matched to a gene: 4. This CDR3 region has 15 residues. CDR1 is SEHNR, CDR2 FQNEAQ, per germline (reference sequence). CDR3 in amino acids: CASSLGTGGGQPQHF. The CDR3 DNA sequence: TGTGCCAGCAGCTTGGGGACAGGGGGAGGTCAGCCCCAGCATTTT.

The chain carries TRBV10-2 and TRBJ1-1; 7 bases agree with TRBD1. The V and J ends lost 0 bases and 5 bases, in that order; junction bases with no gene match: 6. This CDR3 is 15 amino acids long. The V gene's germline CDR1 is WSHSY and CDR2 SAAADI. CDR3 sequence: CASSESGGGGTEAFF. As DNA, the CDR3 is TGCGCCAGCAGTGAGTCAGGAGGGGGCGGGACTGAAGCTTTCTTT.

This clone was seen a single time. This chain uses TRBV9 with TRBJ1-1; TRBD1 might be the D (6 bases). In germline, CDR1 is SGDLS, CDR2 YYNGEE. The length of the CDR3 is 14 residues. With 0 bases removed from V and 8 bases from J, the gap between germline ends came to 14 bases. CDR3 DNA sequence: TGTGCCAGCAGCGTAGGAGGGGGACACGTCGAAGCTTTCTTT. Encoded protein: CASSVGGGHVEAFF.

The V gene is TRBV25-1, the J gene TRBJ2-7, with TRBD1 matching 7 bases. CDR1 is MGHDK and CDR2 is SYGVNS in the germline V gene. Trimming cost V 5 bases and J 0 bases; bases outside gene matches: 7. The CDR3 is made up of 15 amino acids. CDR3 coding DNA: TGTGCCAGCAGTTCGCGTCGGGACAGCTCCTACGAGCAGTACTTC. Translating gives CASSSRRDSSYEQYF.

J is TRBJ2-5 and V is TRBV5-4; 8 bases line up with TRBD1. The CDR3 covers 15 residues. CDR1 and CDR2 from the germline V gene are SGHNT and YYREEE (reference sequence). The junction had 13 bases not matched to a gene; V was cut back by 10 bases and J by 2 bases. The CDR3 coding sequence is TGTGCCCAAGGGGGGACAGGTCGTCTTCAAGAGACCCAGTACTTC. It is translated as CAQGGTGRLQETQYF.

The chain links TRBV7-9 to TRBJ2-3, with a weak D call TRBD1 (6 bases). CDR1 and CDR2 from the germline V gene are SEHNR and FQNEAQ (reference sequence). Trimming stripped 5 bases from V and 2 bases from J, with 11 bases between. The CDR3 spans 14 residues. CDR3: CASSPGTNTDTQYF. The CDR3 DNA reads as TGTGCCAGCAGCCCCGGGACAAACACAGATACGCAGTATTTT.

The V call is TRBV6-1, the J call TRBJ2-7, with D perhaps TRBD2 (5 bases). Trimming removed 3 bases from V and 3 bases from J, with 9 bases in between. This CDR3 contains 13 residues. Germline lookup yields CDR1 MNHNS and CDR2 SASEGT. As DNA, the CDR3 is TGTGCCAGCAGTGAGGCTAGCCACTACGAGCAGTACTTC. Translation: CASSEASHYEQYF.